This T cell receptor (beta chain) was identified during a study of T cell repertoires in aging, cancer and after chemotherapy. Study-level information: Pre- and post-chemotherapy samples were paired from glioblastoma patients treated with temozolomide-based therapy.

The study's findings and limits: Compared with age-matched healthy donors, untreated hematological or solid cancer patients showed higher blood TCR clonality. Healthy donors lost TCR diversity with age mainly through richness, cancer patients through richness and evenness. Median generation probability rose over the chemotherapy interval in each cancer cohort, suggesting rebound thymic output.

Amplification of TCR beta used genomic DNA extracted from peripheral blood. A mixed TRB-A/B primer pool amplified rearranged TRB by multiplex touch-down PCR. In TCRdb, the multiplex PCR reads were re-called with MiXCR into one record per CDR3 protein. Of over a thousand distinct CDR3 sequences in the sample, roughly a fifth were seen once. The germline gives CDR1 MGHRA, CDR2 YSYEKL. CDR3 size: 15 residues. The ends lost 4 bases at V and 0 bases at J; junction bases unmatched: 6. In this sample, this clonotype is medium-sized (0.01 to 0.1%). Its cognate antigen is unknown. This TCR came from a human donor with a solid tumor. V is TRBV4-1 and J is TRBJ2-7; 7 nucleotides align to TRBD1. Sequenced: blood. CDR3 in amino acids: CASSRGTVGSYEQYF. The CDR3 DNA reads TGCGCCAGCAGCCGAGGGACAGTGGGCTCCTACGAGCAGTACTTC.